This T cell receptor beta chain was recovered during a study of blood T cell repertoires in COVID-19. Study context: Acute and convalescent COVID-19 specimens originated in the United States, Italy and Spain.

Measured with immunoSEQ multiplex PCR; TCRdb has only the in-frame clones, and not every one. This table has under 130,000 clones, around 88% appearing once. Germline V gives CDR1 SGHDN, CDR2 FVKESK. The CDR3 is made up of 15 amino acids. Trimming took 0 bases from V and 10 from J, leaving 13 bases between them. The TCR comes from a human donor in a cohort sampled during active COVID-19. This chain connects TRBV14 to TRBJ1-6, with D possibly being TRBD1 (6 bases). Input material: peripheral blood. CDR3: CASSQEKGVRSPLHF. DNA for the CDR3: TGTGCCAGCAGCCAAGAAAAGGGGGTAAGGTCACCCCTCCACTTT.